These 18 T cell receptor beta chains were all obtained from the same sample, sequenced in a study of blood T cell repertoires in COVID-19 (dated by TCRdb to the early 2020s). The method behind the library was the immunoSEQ multiplex PCR assay. TCRdb limited this immuneACCESS table to in-frame rearrangements with V and J called. A share of clones is missing; checked studies link under half to unresolved V genes, and the rest is unexplained. For this sample there are 350,000 to 450,000 clones; roughly 87% appear just once. Approximately 5% of the sample goes to the ten largest clones. The material sequenced was PBMCs or T cells enriched from blood (not recorded which). The receptors derive from a woman in her 50s who had recovered from COVID-19.

This clone was recorded a few times. The chain is built from TRBV2 and TRBJ2-7, with 9 bases identical to TRBD1. This CDR3 region has 15 residues. In germline, CDR1 is SNHLY, CDR2 FYNNEI. Trimming cost V 4 bases and J 2 bases; bases outside gene matches: 6. The CDR3 spells CASSATDRGTYEQYF. The CDR3 DNA is TGTGCCAGCAGTGCAACGGACAGGGGAACCTACGAGCAGTACTTC.

The gene calls are TRBV25-1 and TRBJ2-5, with 7 bases aligning to TRBD2. The CDR3 runs 15 residues. V shed 5 bases and J 7 bases; nucleotides not matched to a gene: 13. Germline CDR1 is MGHDK and CDR2 is SYGVNS. The CDR3 DNA is TGTGCCAGCAGTTTCGGGGGGACTGGCTTGGGGACCCAGTACTTC. Encoded protein: CASSFGGTGLGTQYF. The variable domain in full, with the rest retrieved from reference TRBV25-1 and TRBJ2-5, is EADIYQTPRYLVIGTGKKITLECSQTMGHDKMYWYQQDPGMELHLIHYSYGVNSTEKGDLSSESTVSRIRTEHFPLTLESARPSHTSQYLCASSFGGTGLGTQYFGPGTRLLVL.

V usage is TRBV19 and J usage is TRBJ2-7; 7 bases line up with TRBD1. J was trimmed by 1 base and V by 10 bases; bases with no gene match: 7. This CDR3 is built from 13 residues. The germline CDR1 and CDR2 sequences are LNHDA and SQIVND (reference sequence). For the CDR3, the DNA is TGTGCCACCAACCCGGGACAGTCCTACGAGCAGTACTTC. Its translation: CATNPGQSYEQYF.

The chain couples TRBV19 to TRBJ1-1; D ambiguous. The CDR3 spans 13 residues. Germline values: CDR1 LNHDA, CDR2 SQIVND (reference sequence). Trimming stripped 7 bases from V and 6 bases from J, with 15 bases between. The CDR3 loop is CASTALGRAEAFF. CDR3 in DNA: TGTGCCAGTACTGCCCTTGGGCGGGCTGAAGCTTTCTTT.

The chain combines TRBV7-2 with TRBJ2-7; 9 bases fit TRBD1. The CDR3 length is 15 residues. Losses at the gene ends were 3 bases for V and 6 bases for J; bases not matched to a gene: 9. Germline assignment: CDR1 SGHTA and CDR2 FQGNSA. The CDR3 nucleotides read TGTGCCAGCAGCTTTGGGACAGGGTTTGGTCTCGAGCAGTACTTC. Protein product: CASSFGTGFGLEQYF.

The chain has TRBV30 and TRBJ1-2; 8 bases agree with TRBD1. From germline, CDR1 is GTSNPN and CDR2 SVGIG (reference sequence). There are 14 residues in the CDR3. The V segment lost 0 bases and the J segment 7 bases; nucleotides outside the gene matches: 7. The CDR3 bases are TGTGCCTGGAGTGTAGACAGGGGTAGGGGTGGCTACACCTTC. This translates into CAWSVDRGRGGYTF.

The V call is TRBV15, the J call TRBJ1-1; 7 nucleotides align to TRBD1. V lost 5 bases to trimming and J lost 5 bases; unmatched junction nucleotides: 14. The CDR3 contains 16 residues. Per germline, CDR1 LNHNV and CDR2 YYDKDF (reference sequence). Written as DNA, the CDR3 is TGTGCCACCAGCCCGAGAGGGGGCGCATTATGGACTGAAGCTTTCTTT. This translates into CATSPRGGALWTEAFF.

The chain recombines TRBV27 with TRBJ1-2; D is perhaps TRBD1 (6 bases). This CDR3 contains 14 residues. Between the trimmed V and J ends, which lost 0 bases and 4 bases, there was a span of 9 bases. Looked up from germline, CDR1 is MNHEY and CDR2 is SMNVEV (reference sequence). The DNA for the CDR3 is TGTGCCAGCAGTTTATCGTTGGACAGCTATGGCTACACCTTC. Translation: CASSLSLDSYGYTF.

The chain combines TRBV5-5 with TRBJ1-3, with TRBD1 identical over 12 bases. This CDR3 is built from 17 residues. Germline assignment: CDR1 SGHKS and CDR2 YYEKEE (reference sequence). With 0 bases clipped from V and 2 bases from J, the junction kept 3 bases outside the gene matches. The CDR3 DNA reads TGTGCCAGCAGCTTGGGTGGGACAGGGGGCCCTGGAAACACCATATATTTT. Translated, it gives CASSLGGTGGPGNTIYF.

J is TRBJ2-2 and V is TRBV25-1; D possibly corresponds to TRBD2 (6 bases). Trimming stripped 2 bases from V and 0 bases from J, with 10 bases between. Germline V gene lookup returns CDR1 MGHDK and CDR2 SYGVNS. CDR3 length: 16 amino acids. The CDR3 is CASSERGLANTGELFF. CDR3 DNA: TGTGCCAGCAGTGAACGGGGGTTGGCGAACACCGGGGAGCTGTTTTTT. Based on the CDR3 plus reference TRBV25-1 and TRBJ2-2, the full variable domain is EADIYQTPRYLVIGTGKKITLECSQTMGHDKMYWYQQDPGMELHLIHYSYGVNSTEKGDLSSESTVSRIRTEHFPLTLESARPSHTSQYLCASSERGLANTGELFFGEGSRLTVL.

The V call is TRBV5-6, the J call TRBJ1-2, with TRBD1 identical over 9 bases. The trim removed 3 bases at V and 2 bases at J, leaving 5 bases unmatched. CDR1 is SGHDT and CDR2 is YYEEEE in the germline V gene. The CDR3 loop spans 15 amino acids. CDR3 bases: TGTGCCAGCAGCTGGGGGGACAGGGCGAACTATGGCTACACCTTC. It codes for CASSWGDRANYGYTF.

This sequence joins TRBV30 and TRBJ1-1; 7 nucleotides line up with TRBD1. Germline CDR1 reads GTSNPN; CDR2 reads SVGIG (reference sequence). This CDR3 is 14 amino acids long. Unmatched junction bases numbered 9, after V lost 2 bases and J lost 6 bases. The CDR3 coding sequence is TGTGCCTGGAGTACGAGACAGGGTCTCTCTGAAGCTTTCTTT. This gives the protein CAWSTRQGLSEAFF.

This clone was picked up a small number of times. This chain links TRBV7-3 with TRBJ2-1; 7 nucleotides agree with TRBD1. CDR1 is SGHTA, CDR2 FQGTGA, per germline. J lost 3 bases, V lost 2 bases, and 4 bases had no gene match. The CDR3 has 15 residues. CDR3 residues: CASSLDAGGYNEQFF. The CDR3 nucleotides are TGTGCCAGCAGCTTAGATGCAGGGGGCTACAATGAGCAGTTCTTC.

The chain combines TRBV6-5 with TRBJ1-1; TRBD1 agrees at 8 bases. V was pared by 10 bases and J by 0 bases, with 4 bases of the junction left unmatched. The CDR3 totals 13 residues. The germline gives CDR1 MNHEY, CDR2 SVGAGI. CDR3 sequence reads: CATQTGVNTEAFF. The CDR3, as DNA: TGTGCCACCCAGACAGGGGTGAACACTGAAGCTTTCTTT.

The chain has TRBV2 and TRBJ1-5; perhaps TRBD1 as D (5 bases). CDR1 is SNHLY and CDR2 is FYNNEI in the germline V gene. This CDR3 region has 13 residues. With 8 bases removed from V and 6 bases from J, the gap between germline ends came to 14 bases. CDR3 sequence: CASREGFPQPQHF. The CDR3 bases are TGTGCCAGCCGGGAGGGGTTTCCTCAGCCCCAGCATTTT.

This clone was seen a few times. The chain recombines TRBV12-3 or TRBV12-4 with TRBJ1-1; no firm D call. V dropped 6 bases and J dropped 1 base, with 3 bases sitting between them. The CDR3 length is 11 residues. The DNA of the CDR3 is TGTGCCAGCAGCTCGAACACTGAAGCTTTCTTT. This translates into CASSSNTEAFF.

CDR3 loop: CASSLWGLFGTPNRETQYF. CDR3 nucleotide sequence: TGTGCCAGCAGCTTATGGGGACTCTTCGGTACCCCGAATCGAGAGACCCAGTACTTC. The V gene is TRBV5-6, the J gene TRBJ2-5; a possible D gene is TRBD2 (6 bases). CDR1 is SGHDT, CDR2 YYEEEE, per germline. The CDR3 covers 19 residues. V lost 2 bases to trimming and J lost 4 bases, with 27 bases between them.

The chain recombines TRBV11-2 with TRBJ2-4, with D possibly being TRBD1 (6 bases). V lost 5 bases and J lost 1, with 15 bases in between. The V gene's germline CDR1 is SGHAT and CDR2 FQNNGV. The CDR3 has 16 residues. The CDR3 protein is CASSAHLQGAKNIQYF. DNA of the CDR3: TGTGCCAGCAGCGCCCACCTCCAGGGGGCCAAAAACATTCAGTACTTC.